Listed below are T cell receptor beta chains from one sample, sequenced in a study of cytomegalovirus exposure and HLA in healthy donors. Method: immunoSEQ multiplex PCR; TCRdb's copy keeps in-frame clones and lacks some. The table has nearly 200,000 clones, roughly 82% seen once. Sequencing used PBMCs. These receptor sequences come from a woman younger than 45 in good health and CMV-seropositive. Both conserved end residues are part of each CDR3. The D gene is left open where the match is weak. Rows give clone size only sometimes, using once, few, many, or a class for an expanded clone.

v_call: TRBV4-2
clone_size: .
j_call: TRBJ2-2
d_call: TRBD1
cdr3_nt: TGTGCCAGCAGCCACCGGGGGACAGGAAACACCGGGGAGCTGTTTTTT
cdr3_aa: CASSHRGTGNTGELFF

v_call: TRBV5-6
clone_size: .
j_call: TRBJ2-6
d_call: .
cdr3_nt: TGTGCCAGCAGCTTGGTTACAGGGTGGGGTGGGGCCAACGTCCTGACTTTC
cdr3_aa: CASSLVTGWGGANVLTF

v_call: TRBV7-2
clone_size: .
j_call: TRBJ2-1
d_call: .
cdr3_nt: TGTGCCAGCAGCCCCCGACTAGGTTACAATGAGCAGTTCTTC
cdr3_aa: CASSPRLGYNEQFF

v_call: TRBV14
clone_size: .
j_call: TRBJ2-7
d_call: .
cdr3_nt: TGTGCCAGCAGCCAAGGCTTGGAGGGCTCCTACGAGCAGTACTTC
cdr3_aa: CASSQGLEGSYEQYF

v_call: TRBV6-6
clone_size: .
j_call: TRBJ2-1
d_call: TRBD2
cdr3_nt: TGTGCCAGCAGTTTCCCGACTAGCGGACCGGACAATGAGCAGTTCTTC
cdr3_aa: CASSFPTSGPDNEQFF

v_call: TRBV7-2
clone_size: .
j_call: TRBJ1-1
d_call: TRBD1
cdr3_nt: TGTGCCAGCAGCTCCCAGGGGGGTGGGGACACTGAAGCTTTCTTT
cdr3_aa: CASSSQGGGDTEAFF

v_call: TRBV7-2
clone_size: .
j_call: TRBJ1-2
d_call: TRBD1
cdr3_nt: TGTGCCAGCACCAAAATGAAAGGACAGGCAGATGGCTACACCTTC
cdr3_aa: CASTKMKGQADGYTF

v_call: TRBV7-6
clone_size: few
j_call: TRBJ2-1
d_call: .
cdr3_nt: TGTGCCAGCAGCACTGAGAGCGGGAATGAGCAGTTCTTC
cdr3_aa: CASSTESGNEQFF

v_call: TRBV2
clone_size: .
j_call: TRBJ2-7
d_call: TRBD2
cdr3_nt: TGTGCCAGCATCCGACTAGCGGCCTACGAGCAGTACTTC
cdr3_aa: CASIRLAAYEQYF

v_call: TRBV4-2
clone_size: .
j_call: TRBJ1-2
d_call: .
cdr3_nt: TGTGCCAGCAGCCAAGATTCCCAGGGCCTCGTACAGAACTATGGCTACACCTTC
cdr3_aa: CASSQDSQGLVQNYGYTF

v_call: TRBV5-4
clone_size: once
j_call: TRBJ2-2
d_call: .
cdr3_nt: TGTGCCAGCAGCCCAGGGGGACTAGGCGGAAACACCGGGGAGCTGTTTTTT
cdr3_aa: CASSPGGLGGNTGELFF

v_call: TRBV2
clone_size: .
j_call: TRBJ2-7
d_call: TRBD2
cdr3_nt: TGTGCCAGCAGTGAGAGTAGCGGGAGCACCGAGCAGTACTTC
cdr3_aa: CASSESSGSTEQYF

v_call: TRBV6-5
clone_size: .
j_call: TRBJ2-7
d_call: .
cdr3_nt: TGTGCCAGCAGTTTAGACATTGACTACGAGCAGTACTTC
cdr3_aa: CASSLDIDYEQYF

v_call: TRBV7-2
clone_size: .
j_call: TRBJ1-4
d_call: .
cdr3_nt: TGTGCCAGCAGCCCCCGGAGCACCGGAAAACTGTTTTTT
cdr3_aa: CASSPRSTGKLFF

v_call: TRBV11-3
clone_size: .
j_call: TRBJ2-1
d_call: TRBD2
cdr3_nt: TGTGCCAGCAGCTTAATGGGAGCGGGAGTAGGGGAGCAGTTCTTC
cdr3_aa: CASSLMGAGVGEQFF

v_call: TRBV5-1
clone_size: .
j_call: TRBJ1-4
d_call: TRBD1
cdr3_nt: TGCGCCAGCCAGGAGACAGGGGGTGAAAAACTGTTTTTT
cdr3_aa: CASQETGGEKLFF

v_call: TRBV5-6
clone_size: .
j_call: TRBJ2-2
d_call: TRBD1
cdr3_nt: TGTGCCAGCAGGACGACAGGGCTCGGGGAGCTGTTTTTT
cdr3_aa: CASRTTGLGELFF

v_call: TRBV28
clone_size: .
j_call: TRBJ2-7
d_call: TRBD1
cdr3_nt: TGTGCCAGCAGGGTTGCAGGGGGCGAAAATGGCGAGCAGTACTTC
cdr3_aa: CASRVAGGENGEQYF

v_call: TRBV2
clone_size: .
j_call: TRBJ2-3
d_call: .
cdr3_nt: TGTGCCAGCAGGCTCTTGCCCGGAGATACGCAGTATTTT
cdr3_aa: CASRLLPGDTQYF

v_call: TRBV19
clone_size: .
j_call: TRBJ2-1
d_call: TRBD2
cdr3_nt: TGTGCCAGTACCCTAGAGGCACTAGCGGACAATGAGCAGTTCTTC
cdr3_aa: CASTLEALADNEQFF

v_call: TRBV14
clone_size: .
j_call: TRBJ2-5
d_call: .
cdr3_nt: TGTGCCAGCAGCCACGTGGGACTGGGGGAAGAGACCCAGTACTTC
cdr3_aa: CASSHVGLGEETQYF

v_call: TRBV25-1
clone_size: once
j_call: TRBJ2-3
d_call: TRBD1
cdr3_nt: TGTGCCAGCAGTGAACAGGGGGATCCCGCAGATACGCAGTATTTT
cdr3_aa: CASSEQGDPADTQYF

v_call: TRBV29-1
clone_size: .
j_call: TRBJ2-5
d_call: .
cdr3_nt: TGCAGCGTTGGAAGGGGAGAGACCCAGTACTTC
cdr3_aa: CSVGRGETQYF

v_call: TRBV29-1
clone_size: .
j_call: TRBJ2-5
d_call: .
cdr3_nt: TGCAGCGTTGCCAGTTTTCAGCAAGAGACCCAGTACTTC
cdr3_aa: CSVASFQQETQYF

v_call: TRBV10-1
clone_size: .
j_call: TRBJ2-3
d_call: TRBD1
cdr3_nt: TGCGCCACCGGGACAGGGGGCACAGATACGCAGTATTTT
cdr3_aa: CATGTGGTDTQYF

v_call: TRBV7-9
clone_size: .
j_call: TRBJ1-5
d_call: .
cdr3_nt: TGTGCCAGCAGCCCGGGACTTAGCAATCAGCCCCAGCATTTT
cdr3_aa: CASSPGLSNQPQHF

v_call: TRBV30
clone_size: .
j_call: TRBJ2-1
d_call: TRBD2
cdr3_nt: TGTGCCTGGAGTGTTAAGGGACTAGCGGGAAATGAGCAGTTCTTC
cdr3_aa: CAWSVKGLAGNEQFF

v_call: TRBV5-1
clone_size: .
j_call: TRBJ1-1
d_call: .
cdr3_nt: TGCGCCAGCAGCAATAACACAGGGAACACTGAAGCTTTCTTT
cdr3_aa: CASSNNTGNTEAFF

v_call: TRBV7-2
clone_size: .
j_call: TRBJ2-7
d_call: .
cdr3_nt: TGTGCCAGCAGCTTTTCTCTAGCGAGCGACGAGCAGTACTTC
cdr3_aa: CASSFSLASDEQYF

v_call: TRBV6-1
clone_size: .
j_call: TRBJ1-5
d_call: .
cdr3_nt: TGTGCCAGCATCCCGGTGGGAGGGGGTCAGCCCCAGCATTTT
cdr3_aa: CASIPVGGGQPQHF

v_call: TRBV5-4
clone_size: .
j_call: TRBJ2-1
d_call: .
cdr3_nt: TGTGCCACCCAGCCAGGACTTACCTACAATGAGCAGTTCTTC
cdr3_aa: CATQPGLTYNEQFF

v_call: TRBV6-1
clone_size: .
j_call: TRBJ2-1
d_call: .
cdr3_nt: TGTGCCAGCAGTATGATGGTCCTAGCCCACAATGAGCAGTTCTTC
cdr3_aa: CASSMMVLAHNEQFF

v_call: TRBV5-1
clone_size: .
j_call: TRBJ1-1
d_call: TRBD1
cdr3_nt: TGCGCCAGCAGCCCAGACAGGGGCCGGACACCTGAAGCTTTCTTT
cdr3_aa: CASSPDRGRTPEAFF

v_call: TRBV18
clone_size: .
j_call: TRBJ2-7
d_call: .
cdr3_nt: TGTGCCAGCTCACCAAGGAGGGCTTTGCACTACGAGCAGTACTTC
cdr3_aa: CASSPRRALHYEQYF

v_call: TRBV7-6
clone_size: .
j_call: TRBJ2-1
d_call: .
cdr3_nt: TGTGCCAGCAGCTTAGTTGCCGGGAACGATGAGCAGTTCTTC
cdr3_aa: CASSLVAGNDEQFF

v_call: TRBV18
clone_size: few
j_call: TRBJ2-2
d_call: .
cdr3_nt: TGTGCCAGCTCACTTACCCAGGGTGGCACCGGGGAGCTGTTTTTT
cdr3_aa: CASSLTQGGTGELFF

v_call: TRBV15
clone_size: once
j_call: TRBJ2-7
d_call: TRBD1
cdr3_nt: TGTGCCACCAGCAGAGACCCAGGGGGATTTGGGGGCGAGCAGTACTTC
cdr3_aa: CATSRDPGGFGGEQYF